This entry features one TCR beta chain sequence. Its specificity is unknown. The entry originates in a study of regulatory T cells in long-lasting Graves disease. The CDR3 is 13 amino acids. CDR1 and CDR2 (germline): LNHNV, YYDKDF (reference sequence). The V and J ends lost 9 bases and 8 bases, in that order; junction bases with no gene match: 10. The study, taken as a whole, reports: Samples came from peripheral blood alone, without thyroid tissue. Gene preferences differed: TRBV28, TRBJ1-2, TRBJ2-5 in persistent cases.

Time point described: newly diagnosed GD, antithyroid drugs for less than 3 months. PBMCs were the source of the RNA used for TCR sequencing. For TCR beta, libraries came from iRepertoire HTBI primers and Arm-PCR of CDR3 regions. TCRdb passed the multiplex PCR reads through MiXCR, listing each CDR3 protein once. The data show over 300,000 distinct CDR3 sequences, less than 20% seen once. Specimen: peripheral blood mononuclear cells (PBMCs), collected at new diagnosis, from a patient treated with antithyroid drugs. The gene calls are TRBV15 and TRBJ1-2, with TRBD1 matching 9 bases. The sequence came from a female donor with Graves disease. The CDR3 loop reads CATHYTGGKGYTF. The CDR3 DNA reads TGTGCCACACATTATACAGGGGGCAAGGGCTACACCTTC.